These 24 T cell receptor beta chains originate from one sample sequenced in a study of OX40 agonist ivuxolimab in advanced cancers. The protocol was immunoSEQ multiplex PCR, while the TCRdb copy is restricted to in-frame clones and leaves out a portion. The sample yields more than 20,000 clones, approximately 90% seen once. The input for sequencing was CD4+ or CD8+ T cells sorted from blood, taken in a trial of the OX40 agonist ivuxolimab. These TCRs come from an adult with an advanced solid tumor such as melanoma, head and neck, liver or kidney cancer.

The chain has TRBV4-3 and TRBJ2-5; no firm D call. The end of the DNA fits TRBJ2-7 better, so the J call may be wrong. The CDR3 runs to 13 residues. Per the germline V gene, CDR1 is LGHNA and CDR2 is YSLEER. CDR3 amino acids: CASSQDIRGEQYF. CDR3 in DNA: TGCGCCAGCAGCCAAGATATAAGAGGCGAGCAGTACTTC.

This clone occurred once. The rearrangement links TRBV29-1 to TRBJ2-7; D is perhaps TRBD1 (7 bases). The V end lost 8 bases, the J end lost 1 base, and 15 bases lay between the germline ends. Germline CDR1 and CDR2: SQVTM and ANQGSEA. This CDR3 region has 13 residues. The CDR3 here is CSIRTGGSYEQYF. CDR3 nucleotides: TGCAGCATAAGGACAGGAGGGTCCTACGAGCAGTACTTC.

The rearrangement uses TRBV7-6 and TRBJ2-3; no firm D call. V dropped 2 bases and J dropped 4 bases, with 10 bases sitting between them. Germline assignment: CDR1 SGHVS and CDR2 FNYEAQ. This CDR3 spans 14 amino acids. CDR3 nucleotides: TGTGCCAGCAGCTTAATGGTACCACCAGATACGCAGTATTTT. It translates to CASSLMVPPDTQYF.

This chain uses TRBV13 with TRBJ2-1; D is perhaps TRBD1 (5 bases). Germline assignment: CDR1 PRHDT and CDR2 FYEKMQ (reference sequence). Trimming removed 1 base from V and 13 bases from J, with 14 bases in between. CDR3 length equals 13 residues. The CDR3 DNA reads as TGTGCCAGCAGCTTAGCCAGGGCGAGAGGACAGTTCTTC. Its translation: CASSLARARGQFF.

This rearrangement joins TRBV4-2 to TRBJ1-1; tentative D call: TRBD1 (5 bases). Germline V gene lookup returns CDR1 LGHNA and CDR2 YNFKEQ. With 0 bases removed from V and 0 bases from J, the gap between germline ends came to 8 bases. This CDR3 contains 15 residues. CDR3 DNA sequence: TGTGCCAGCAGCCAAGATTGGGGGTTGAACACTGAAGCTTTCTTT. This sequence encodes CASSQDWGLNTEAFF.

The DNA for the CDR3 is TGCGCCAGCAGCTACCCACTAGCGGGGTACAATGAGCAGTTCTTC. Protein product: CASSYPLAGYNEQFF. J is TRBJ2-1 and V is TRBV4-1; 10 nucleotides align to TRBD2. The CDR3 loop spans 15 amino acids. The trim removed 5 bases at V and 4 bases at J, leaving 5 bases unmatched. Germline assignment: CDR1 MGHRA and CDR2 YSYEKL.

The V gene is TRBV19, the J gene TRBJ2-7; 7 bases fit TRBD1. CDR1 and CDR2 from the germline V gene are LNHDA and SQIVND (reference sequence). There are 14 residues in the CDR3. V gave up 8 bases and J gave up 2 bases; unmatched junction bases: 9. CDR3 sequence (DNA): TGTGCCAGTGCTCCTCGGACAGGTGCCTACGAGCAGTACTTC. The encoded protein is CASAPRTGAYEQYF.

The chain uses TRBV6-1 and TRBJ2-1, with 9 bases that match TRBD2. This CDR3 has 15 amino acids. The V segment lost 3 bases and the J segment 3 bases; nucleotides outside the gene matches: 3. Germline CDR1 MNHNS, CDR2 SASEGT. The CDR3: CASSDSGGYYNEQFF. The CDR3 DNA sequence: TGTGCCAGCAGTGATAGCGGGGGTTACTACAATGAGCAGTTCTTC.

This chain uses TRBV2 with TRBJ1-3; 8 bases align to TRBD1. The J segment lost 2 bases and the V segment lost 8 bases, leaving 8 bases of the junction unmatched. CDR1 SNHLY and CDR2 FYNNEI come from the germline V gene. The CDR3 is 15 residues long. Here the CDR3 DNA reads TGTGCCAGCCTGGGGGGCAGGGGGCCTGGAAACACCATATATTTT. This translates into CASLGGRGPGNTIYF.

The rearrangement links TRBV27 to TRBJ1-1; the match to TRBD1 covers 8 bases. Germline V gives CDR1 MNHEY, CDR2 SMNVEV (reference sequence). This CDR3 is 15 amino acids long. V was clipped by 5 bases and J by 0 bases; unmatched bases: 5. The CDR3 loop reads CASSPGQGLNTEAFF. The CDR3 bases are TGTGCCAGCAGTCCCGGACAGGGATTGAACACTGAAGCTTTCTTT.

The chain joins TRBV7-3 to TRBJ2-2, with unresolved D. Germline loops: CDR1 SGHTA, CDR2 FQGTGA. The CDR3 has 14 amino acids. V lost 1 base and J lost 0, with 3 bases in between. CDR3 coding DNA: TGTGCCAGCAGCTTAAGCCCGAACACCGGGGAGCTGTTTTTT. Translated: CASSLSPNTGELFF.

The chain links TRBV19 to TRBJ2-7, with 7 bases fitting TRBD1. Germline V gene data show CDR1 as LNHDA and CDR2 as SQIVND (reference sequence). V trimming: 3 bases; J trimming: 1 base; junction bases outside the gene matches: 3. The CDR3 extends over 14 amino acids. The CDR3 sequence: CASSIKGQSYEQYF. CDR3 DNA: TGTGCCAGTAGTATTAAGGGACAGTCCTACGAGCAGTACTTC.

The chain couples TRBV28 to TRBJ2-1; D is tentatively TRBD1 or TRBD2 (5 bases each). V lost 2 bases to trimming and J lost 8 bases, with 16 bases between them. The germline V gene encodes CDR1 MDHEN and CDR2 SYDVKM. The length of the CDR3 is 15 residues. The CDR3 reads CASSLVARGGDEQFF. DNA of the CDR3: TGTGCCAGCAGTTTAGTTGCGAGGGGTGGGGATGAGCAGTTCTTC.

The chain has TRBV4-3 and TRBJ2-7; possibly TRBD2 for D (6 bases). Trimming stripped 3 bases from V and 0 bases from J, with 15 bases between. The CDR3 has 16 amino acids. Germline-derived CDR1 and CDR2 are LGHNA and YSLEER. The CDR3 sequence: CASSQETGTLSYEQYF. As DNA, the CDR3 is TGCGCCAGCAGCCAGGAAACCGGGACTCTCTCCTACGAGCAGTACTTC.

The rearrangement joins TRBV27 to TRBJ2-7, with 7 bases lining up with TRBD1. CDR1 MNHEY and CDR2 SMNVEV come from the germline V gene (reference sequence). The CDR3 contains 13 residues. V trimming: 5 bases; J trimming: 3 bases; junction bases outside the gene matches: 4. Written as DNA, the CDR3 is TGTGCCAGCAGTCTACAGGGGATCTACGAGCAGTACTTC. Translated: CASSLQGIYEQYF.

The J gene is TRBJ2-5, the V gene TRBV4-3; D ambiguous. The CDR3 runs 12 residues. V lost 3 bases to trimming and J lost 5 bases, with 7 bases between them. In germline, CDR1 is LGHNA, CDR2 YSLEER. In DNA, the CDR3 is TGCGCCAGCAGCCAGAACTGGGAGACCCAGTACTTC. The encoded protein is CASSQNWETQYF.

This chain links TRBV9 with TRBJ2-1; possibly TRBD1 or TRBD2 for D (5 bases each). Trimming took 0 bases from V and 6 from J, leaving 13 bases between them. CDR1 is SGDLS, CDR2 YYNGEE, per germline. This CDR3 comprises 15 residues. The chain's CDR3 is CASSVGPGTANEQFF. The CDR3 bases are TGTGCCAGCAGCGTAGGACCAGGGACGGCCAATGAGCAGTTCTTC.

The chain recombines TRBV2 with TRBJ1-2, with D uncertain. Germline V gives CDR1 SNHLY, CDR2 FYNNEI. V shed 3 bases and J shed 0 bases, with 14 bases lying between them. The CDR3 is 16 residues long. CDR3 residues: CASSDNRAGANYGYTF. CDR3 DNA: TGTGCCAGCAGTGATAACCGGGCAGGTGCTAACTATGGCTACACCTTC.

This chain joins TRBV6-1 and TRBJ1-5; weak D call: TRBD1 (5 bases). V lost 2 bases and J lost 7, with 9 bases in between. Germline V gene lookup returns CDR1 MNHNS and CDR2 SASEGT. The length of the CDR3 is 13 residues. The CDR3 reads CASSERGEQPQHF. In nucleotides, the CDR3 is TGTGCCAGCAGTGAACGGGGGGAGCAGCCCCAGCATTTT.

The chain is built from TRBV7-9 and TRBJ2-2, with 12 bases that match TRBD2. Germline V gives CDR1 SEHNR, CDR2 FQNEAQ (reference sequence). V shed 4 bases, J shed 3 bases, and the junction held 6 bases outside the gene matches. The CDR3 is 17 residues long. Written as DNA, the CDR3 is TGTGCCAGCAGCTCTACGGCTAGCGGGGGGGACACCGGGGAGCTGTTTTTT. Residues: CASSSTASGGDTGELFF.

This rearrangement joins TRBV10-3 to TRBJ2-1; 11 bases line up with TRBD2. Germline-derived CDR1 and CDR2 are ENHRY and SYGVKD. The CDR3 length is 12 residues. Trimming cost V 11 bases and J 7 bases; bases outside gene matches: 4. CDR3 region: CASRTSGNEQFF. Written as DNA, the CDR3 is TGTGCCTCCCGGACTAGCGGGAATGAGCAGTTCTTC.

This clone was observed once. This chain uses TRBV4-3 with TRBJ2-1; 7 bases match TRBD2. Losses at the gene ends were 4 bases for V and 8 bases for J; bases not matched to a gene: 11. The CDR3 loop spans 15 amino acids. Looked up from germline, CDR1 is LGHNA and CDR2 is YSLEER. The CDR3 sequence is CASSRARRGGDEQFF. In nucleotides, the CDR3 is TGCGCCAGCAGCCGAGCAAGAAGGGGAGGGGATGAGCAGTTCTTC.

The chain employs TRBV4-1 and TRBJ2-7; D uncertain. Germline V gives CDR1 MGHRA, CDR2 YSYEKL. The CDR3 has 14 residues. Trimming cost V 0 bases and J 3 bases, with 9 bases left between them. Written as DNA, the CDR3 is TGCGCCAGCAGCCAAGACCCCAGAGTCTACGAGCAGTACTTC. It yields the protein CASSQDPRVYEQYF.

This chain joins TRBV5-6 and TRBJ2-1; 10 bases line up with TRBD2. Germline V gives CDR1 SGHDT, CDR2 YYEEEE. Losses at the gene ends were 6 bases for V and 6 bases for J; bases not matched to a gene: 12. The CDR3 contains 16 residues. The CDR3 region is CASTTGWASGGNEQFF. Written as DNA, the CDR3 is TGTGCCAGCACCACCGGGTGGGCTAGCGGGGGCAATGAGCAGTTCTTC.